Each of the 20 T cell receptor beta chains below was sequenced from the same sample in a study of blood T cell repertoires in COVID-19. Clones were sequenced by immunoSEQ multiplex PCR, and TCRdb holds only the in-frame ones, with some missing. In the table there are 250,000 to 400,000 clones, about nine tenths of which are singletons. The sequenced sample consisted of peripheral blood. The receptors derive from a young woman with COVID-19, enrolled during active disease.

The chain combines TRBV6-8 with TRBJ2-2; 7 nucleotides align to TRBD1. Germline V CDR1 and CDR2: MNHGY, SAAAGT. Unmatched junction bases numbered 15, after V lost 2 bases and J lost 0 bases. The CDR3 loop spans 20 amino acids. CDR3 bases: TGTGCCAGCAGTTACGGAACCGACAGGGCGAATCCCGCGAACACCGGGGAGCTGTTTTTT. Its translation: CASSYGTDRANPANTGELFF.

The V and J genes are TRBV7-9 and TRBJ1-2; no reliable D call. Germline V gives CDR1 SEHNR, CDR2 FQNEAQ (reference sequence). The germline V and J ends were trimmed by 2 bases and 4 bases, with 8 bases remaining between them. CDR3 size: 13 residues. The CDR3 bases are TGTGCCAGCAGCTTATCATCCAGCTATGGCTACACCTTC. Residues: CASSLSSSYGYTF.

The chain links TRBV18 to TRBJ1-5; tentative D call: TRBD1 (6 bases). This CDR3 region has 16 residues. Germline-derived CDR1 and CDR2 are KGHSH and LQKENI. The V gene lost 1 base and the J gene lost 2 bases, with 12 bases spanning the gap. CDR3 amino acids: CASSPRYSGGNQPQHF. The CDR3 nucleotides read TGTGCCAGCTCACCACGATACTCAGGGGGCAATCAGCCCCAGCATTTT. The full variable domain, with the rest looked up from reference TRBV18 and TRBJ1-5, is NAGVMQNPRHLVRRRGQEARLRCSPMKGHSHVYWYRQLPEEGLKFMVYLQKENIIDESGMPKERFSAEFPKEGPSILRIQQVVRGDSAAYFCASSPRYSGGNQPQHFGDGTRLSIL.

V is TRBV19 and J is TRBJ1-3; D not certain. CDR1 is LNHDA, CDR2 SQIVND, per germline (reference sequence). The CDR3 contains 15 residues. V lost 7 bases and J lost 0, with 13 bases in between. The DNA for the CDR3 is TGTGCCAGTACTAACTCAGGAATCTCTGGAAACACCATATATTTT. Protein sequence: CASTNSGISGNTIYF.

This clone has only one observation. The rearrangement joins TRBV5-4 to TRBJ1-3; 7 bases are a match to TRBD1. Per the germline V gene, CDR1 is SGHNT and CDR2 is YYREEE (reference sequence). The CDR3 loop spans 15 amino acids. With 2 bases clipped from V and 0 bases from J, the junction kept 2 bases outside the gene matches. The CDR3 here is CASSLGTVSGNTIYF. CDR3 nucleotides: TGTGCCAGCAGCTTAGGGACAGTCTCTGGAAACACCATATATTTT.

This rearrangement joins TRBV3-1 (or the pseudogene TRBV3-2) to TRBJ1-6; 7 bases are shared with TRBD1. This CDR3 is 15 amino acids long. The junction had 4 bases not matched to a gene; V was cut back by 3 bases and J by 5 bases. Per germline, CDR1 LGHDT and CDR2 YNNKEL (reference sequence). DNA of the CDR3: TGTGCCAGCAGCCACCCGGGACAGAATAATTCACCCCTCCACTTT. Its translation is CASSHPGQNNSPLHF.

The CDR3 reads CASSGTGGAYNEQFF. The CDR3 DNA follows: TGTGCCAGCTCAGGAACGGGGGGCGCATACAATGAGCAGTTCTTC. V gene TRBV18 combines with J gene TRBJ2-1; tentative D call: TRBD2 (7 bases). CDR1 and CDR2 (germline): KGHSH, LQKENI. CDR3 length: 15 residues. The germline V and J ends were trimmed by 5 bases and 4 bases, with 15 bases remaining between them.

This chain connects TRBV6-5 to TRBJ1-4, with D possibly TRBD1 on 6 matching bases. Between the trimmed V and J ends, which lost 6 bases and 8 bases, there was a span of 16 bases. The CDR3 runs 14 residues. Looked up from germline, CDR1 is MNHEY and CDR2 is SVGAGI. The CDR3 spells CASRKTGSGEKLFF. DNA for the CDR3: TGTGCCAGCAGAAAGACAGGAAGTGGAGAAAAACTGTTTTTT.

CDR3 sequence: CASSQGQGGNTEAFF. The DNA of the CDR3 is TGTGCCAGCAGCCAAGGACAGGGGGGGAACACTGAAGCTTTCTTT. The gene calls are TRBV4-2 and TRBJ1-1; 9 nucleotides match TRBD1. V gave up 1 base and J gave up 1 base; unmatched junction bases: 1. This CDR3 has 15 residues. Germline V lookup: CDR1 LGHNA, CDR2 YNFKEQ.

In regard to this clone: Other nucleotide sequences in the sample specify the same CDR3. The V call is TRBV5-1, the J call TRBJ1-4; 8 nucleotides match TRBD1. Germline-derived CDR1 and CDR2 are SGHRS and YFSETQ. CDR3 length equals 16 residues. The V segment lost 6 bases and the J segment 2 bases; nucleotides outside the gene matches: 9. The CDR3 loop reads CASKPPNRGTNEKLFF. CDR3 DNA sequence: TGCGCCAGCAAACCGCCAAACAGGGGGACTAATGAAAAACTGTTTTTT.

The chain employs TRBV7-9 and TRBJ1-1, with D perhaps matching TRBD1 (6 bases). The CDR3 spans 13 residues. Germline V CDR1 and CDR2: SEHNR, FQNEAQ (reference sequence). Trimming pared 4 bases from V and 4 bases from J, leaving 10 bases between. As DNA, the CDR3 is TGTGCCAGCAGCTCCTCCAGGGGCACTGAAGCTTTCTTT. It encodes CASSSSRGTEAFF.

This clone has only a few counts. The rearrangement joins TRBV19 to TRBJ2-2; a possible D gene is TRBD1 (5 bases). Per germline, CDR1 LNHDA and CDR2 SQIVND (reference sequence). Trimming pared 1 base from V and 7 bases from J, leaving 7 bases between. CDR3 length: 13 residues. CDR3 region: CASSIVGVGELFF. The CDR3 coding sequence is TGTGCCAGTAGTATAGTAGGGGTCGGGGAGCTGTTTTTT.

The chain uses TRBV28 and TRBJ1-5; D is ambiguous. Trimming cost V 6 bases and J 4 bases, with 10 bases left between them. CDR3 size: 13 residues. The V gene's germline CDR1 is MDHEN and CDR2 SYDVKM. CDR3 residues: CASRTSFNQPQHF. The CDR3, as DNA: TGTGCCAGCAGGACAAGCTTTAATCAGCCCCAGCATTTT.

Here the CDR3 DNA reads TGCGCCAGCAGCCACAACATCGACAGCCTAGCCAAAAACATTCAGTACTTC. This sequence encodes CASSHNIDSLAKNIQYF. This chain links TRBV4-1 with TRBJ2-4; TRBD1 is a possible D gene (5 bases). Deletions cut 3 bases from V and 0 bases from J, with 15 bases between. This CDR3 is 17 amino acids long. CDR1 and CDR2 (germline): MGHRA, YSYEKL.

The chain is built from TRBV2 and TRBJ1-5, with D possibly being TRBD1 (6 bases). The CDR3 is 15 amino acids. Deletions cut 0 bases from V and 7 bases from J, with 13 bases between. Germline V gene lookup returns CDR1 SNHLY and CDR2 FYNNEI. DNA of the CDR3: TGTGCCAGCAGTGAAGCGGCCACAGGGAGCCAGCCCCAGCATTTT. Translation: CASSEAATGSQPQHF.

The rearrangement joins TRBV4-2 to TRBJ2-7; D is possibly TRBD2 (5 bases). Germline V gives CDR1 LGHNA, CDR2 YNFKEQ. The CDR3 is 18 amino acids. Trimming pared 4 bases from V and 0 bases from J, leaving 22 bases between. The CDR3 DNA follows: TGTGCCAGCAGCCGCCGGGAAGGACGCGGAAAGAGCTCCTACGAGCAGTACTTC. As protein: CASSRREGRGKSSYEQYF.

This chain uses TRBV5-1 with TRBJ1-4; a weak D match, TRBD1 (5 bases). V was pared by 0 bases and J by 7 bases, with 10 bases between. Germline V gene data show CDR1 as SGHRS and CDR2 as YFSETQ. The CDR3 is 14 amino acids. The CDR3 DNA is TGCGCCAGCAGCTTGGCCAGTGGGGCTGAAAAACTGTTTTTT. This gives the protein CASSLASGAEKLFF.

The rearrangement links TRBV6-2 or TRBV6-3 to TRBJ2-7, with D uncertain. Trimming removed 2 bases from V and 2 bases from J, with 4 bases in between. Looked up from germline, CDR1 is MNHEY and CDR2 is SVGEGT. CDR3 length: 12 amino acids. CDR3 amino acids: CASSYDTYEQYV. The CDR3 DNA follows: TGTGCCAGCAGTTACGACACCTACGAGCAGTACGTC.

The rearrangement joins TRBV7-8 to TRBJ2-5; D is perhaps TRBD2 (5 bases). Trimming took off 1 base at V and 5 bases at J, with 14 bases between the two ends. The CDR3 spans 15 residues. CDR1 is SGHVS, CDR2 FQNEAQ, per germline. CDR3: CASSLVMGDSETQYF. The DNA for the CDR3 is TGTGCCAGCAGCTTAGTAATGGGAGATTCTGAGACCCAGTACTTC.

This clone was picked up one time. The chain employs TRBV29-1 and TRBJ1-2; TRBD1 aligns across 9 bases. Germline-derived CDR1 and CDR2 are SQVTM and ANQGSEA. This CDR3 has 13 residues. The trim removed 4 bases at V and 4 bases at J, leaving 4 bases unmatched. The chain's CDR3 is CSVGGGQGYGYTF. CDR3 DNA: TGCAGCGTTGGGGGGGGACAGGGCTATGGCTACACCTTC. The variable domain in full, completed from reference TRBV29-1 and TRBJ1-2, reads SAVISQKPSRDICQRGTSLTIQCQVDSQVTMMFWYRQQPGQSLTLIATANQGSEATYESGFVIDKFPISRPNLTFSTLTVSNMSPEDSSIYLCSVGGGQGYGYTFGSGTRLTVV.